This T cell receptor beta chain emerged from a study of blood T cell repertoires in COVID-19. The CDR3 runs 13 residues. Trimming took 6 bases from V and 5 from J, leaving 12 bases between them. Germline values: CDR1 SGHTA, CDR2 FQGNSA. Only in-frame clones appear in the TCRdb table, and some are missing; sequencing was by immunoSEQ multiplex PCR. Seen here are approximately 110,000 clones, about 76% observed once, and the top ten hold roughly 37%. The sample consisted of peripheral blood. This sequence joins TRBV7-2 and TRBJ2-3; D gene uncertain. The clonotype comes from an elderly man with acute or convalescent COVID-19. The CDR3 DNA follows: TGTGCCAGCAGACTGCCCCCCGGAGATACGCAGTATTTT. Translated, it gives CASRLPPGDTQYF. The entire variable domain, with the rest obtained from reference TRBV7-2 and TRBJ2-3, is as follows: GAGVSQSPSNKVTEKGKDVELRCDPISGHTALYWYRQSLGQGLEFLIYFQGNSAPDKSGLPSDRFSAERTGGSVSTLTIQRTQQEDSAVYLCASRLPPGDTQYFGPGTRLTVL.